One and the same sample provided the 25 T cell receptor beta chains below, sequenced in a study of graft-versus-host responses after intestinal transplantation. TCRdb keeps only in-frame clones here, not all; method: immunoSEQ multiplex PCR. The table lists over 100,000 clones, approximately 96% of them singletons, with 2.5% to 3.5% in the top ten. No cognate antigen is known for these TCRs. Sequencing was performed on unstimulated CD8+ T cells sorted from spleen or lymph node cells, taken before intestinal transplant. The receptors stem from a human donor who received an intestinal transplant.

This chain joins TRBV5-1 and TRBJ2-5; no definite D call. Trimming left V 0 bases short and J 4 bases short, with 7 bases between. Germline assignment: CDR1 SGHRS and CDR2 YFSETQ. This CDR3 has 13 amino acids. Here the CDR3 reads CASSLGIRETQYF. The DNA for the CDR3 is TGCGCCAGCAGCTTGGGGATAAGAGAGACCCAGTACTTC.

V is TRBV4-1 and J is TRBJ2-5, with a possible D match to TRBD2 (5 bases). V was trimmed by 4 bases and J by 4 bases, leaving 13 bases between them. This CDR3 region has 14 residues. Germline V gene data show CDR1 as MGHRA and CDR2 as YSYEKL. Here the CDR3 reads CASSRPGEGETQYF. In DNA form, the CDR3 reads TGCGCCAGCAGCCGACCCGGAGAGGGAGAGACCCAGTACTTC.

This chain uses TRBV27 with TRBJ2-1; no reliable D call. Germline CDR1 MNHEY, CDR2 SMNVEV (reference sequence). There are 12 residues in the CDR3. V lost 5 bases and J 6 bases, leaving 8 bases between the germline ends. CDR3 in DNA: TGTGCCAGCAGTCAACTCCTCAATGAGCAGTTCTTC. It encodes CASSQLLNEQFF.

The chain combines TRBV5-1 with TRBJ1-2; D is perhaps TRBD1 (6 bases). The V gene's germline CDR1 is SGHRS and CDR2 YFSETQ. The CDR3 consists of 16 residues. Trimming pared 3 bases from V and 7 bases from J, leaving 22 bases between. CDR3 amino acids: CASSSGMGHNWGGYTF. CDR3 sequence (DNA): TGCGCCAGCAGCTCGGGCATGGGACATAATTGGGGTGGCTACACCTTC.

The chain combines TRBV7-9 with TRBJ2-5; 10 bases are a match to TRBD2. The CDR3 is made up of 15 amino acids. Germline CDR1 is SEHNR and CDR2 is FQNEAQ (reference sequence). Trimming cost V 5 bases and J 1 base; bases outside gene matches: 4. The CDR3 sequence is CASSGGLASQETQYF. Here the CDR3 DNA reads TGTGCCAGCAGCGGGGGACTAGCGTCCCAAGAGACCCAGTACTTC.

The rearrangement joins TRBV6-5 to TRBJ1-1; D gene ambiguous. The CDR3 is made up of 13 amino acids. Germline values: CDR1 MNHEY, CDR2 SVGAGI. V lost 6 bases to trimming and J lost 2 bases, with 10 bases between them. CDR3 sequence reads: CASSIGVNTEAFF. The CDR3 nucleotides read TGTGCCAGCAGCATCGGGGTAAACACTGAAGCTTTCTTT.

The V and J genes are TRBV4-1 and TRBJ2-1; D uncertain. The CDR3 covers 13 residues. Trimming removed 5 bases at V and 2 bases at J, with 7 bases between. Germline CDR1 is MGHRA and CDR2 is YSYEKL. The CDR3 reads CASSSRPYNEQFF. CDR3 bases: TGCGCCAGCAGCAGTCGACCCTACAATGAGCAGTTCTTC.

This chain uses TRBV9 with TRBJ1-1; tentatively, D is TRBD1 (6 bases). V lost 4 bases and J 7 bases, leaving 17 bases between the germline ends. In germline, CDR1 is SGDLS, CDR2 YYNGEE. The CDR3 spans 14 residues. The CDR3 sequence is CASSPGAMEVEAFF. Written as DNA, the CDR3 is TGTGCCAGCAGCCCAGGGGCGATGGAGGTTGAAGCTTTCTTT.

V gene TRBV9 combines with J gene TRBJ1-3; D is unresolved. Germline V gene data show CDR1 as SGDLS and CDR2 as YYNGEE. The CDR3 loop spans 15 amino acids. The V end was cut by 0 bases, the J end by 5 bases, with 12 bases between. In nucleotides, the CDR3 is TGTGCCAGCAGCGTAGTTGGGAGTAGAAGAAACACCATATATTTT. The encoded protein is CASSVVGSRRNTIYF.

This clone was observed a few times. This rearrangement joins TRBV27 to TRBJ2-7, with 7 bases identical to TRBD1. V was clipped by 4 bases and J by 5 bases; unmatched bases: 8. There are 14 residues in the CDR3. Looked up from germline, CDR1 is MNHEY and CDR2 is SMNVEV (reference sequence). CDR3 DNA: TGTGCCAGCAGTTCCCACAGGGGACGGAACGAGCAGTACTTC. Protein sequence: CASSSHRGRNEQYF.

The V and J genes are TRBV9 and TRBJ2-3; perhaps TRBD1 as D (5 bases). V was cut by 0 bases and J by 3 bases, with 17 bases left in between. The germline V gene encodes CDR1 SGDLS and CDR2 YYNGEE. The CDR3 consists of 17 residues. The CDR3 nucleotides are TGTGCCAGCAGCGTAGGTTCTCGAGCAGGGATAACAGATACGCAGTATTTT. This gives the protein CASSVGSRAGITDTQYF.

The chain recombines TRBV19 with TRBJ2-6, with 9 positions matching TRBD1. Trimming took 6 bases from V and 1 from J; bases not matched to a gene: 13. The CDR3 extends over 19 amino acids. Germline-derived CDR1 and CDR2 are LNHDA and SQIVND (reference sequence). The CDR3 is CASRGDPGQGESGANVLTF. The CDR3 DNA reads TGTGCCAGTAGAGGGGACCCGGGACAGGGAGAATCTGGGGCCAACGTCCTGACTTTC.

The chain couples TRBV7-2 to TRBJ2-1; maybe TRBD2 (5 bases). The CDR3 contains 15 residues. Germline V gene data show CDR1 as SGHTA and CDR2 as FQGNSA. The V end lost 2 bases, the J end lost 4 bases, and 12 bases lay between the germline ends. The CDR3 loop reads CASSLRTGMYNEQFF. The DNA of the CDR3 is TGTGCCAGCAGCTTAAGGACTGGGATGTACAATGAGCAGTTCTTC.

This clone was seen once. The gene calls are TRBV28 and TRBJ1-5, with a tentative D call TRBD1 (6 bases). CDR1 and CDR2 (germline): MDHEN, SYDVKM. The CDR3 runs 14 residues. The germline V and J ends were trimmed by 2 bases and 4 bases, with 9 bases remaining between them. The CDR3 DNA reads TGTGCCAGCAGTTTAAGGGGGGAAAATCAGCCCCAGCATTTT. This sequence encodes CASSLRGENQPQHF.

The rearrangement links TRBV19 to TRBJ2-2; no firm D call. V was clipped by 1 base and J by 7 bases, with 7 bases between them. CDR3 size: 13 residues. CDR1 is LNHDA, CDR2 SQIVND, per germline (reference sequence). For the CDR3, the DNA is TGTGCCAGTAGTATAGGTGGGCACGGGGAGCTGTTTTTT. Translation: CASSIGGHGELFF.

The V gene is TRBV7-6, the J gene TRBJ2-5; D is uncertain. The V and J ends lost 2 bases and 2 bases respectively, with 12 bases between them. This CDR3 comprises 15 residues. CDR1 SGHVS and CDR2 FNYEAQ come from the germline V gene. The CDR3: CASSLPAHLQETQYF. CDR3 DNA sequence: TGTGCCAGCAGCTTACCGGCCCACTTACAAGAGACCCAGTACTTC.

The rearrangement links TRBV2 to TRBJ2-1; 8 nucleotides align to TRBD2. There are 16 residues in the CDR3. V lost 4 bases and J lost 4; bases outside the gene matches: 9. Germline assignment: CDR1 SNHLY and CDR2 FYNNEI. CDR3 loop: CASSAGSGRRYNEQFF. In DNA, the CDR3 is TGTGCCAGCAGTGCAGGGAGCGGGAGACGGTACAATGAGCAGTTCTTC.

The V call is TRBV2, the J call TRBJ1-4, with 7 bases identical to TRBD1. Germline V gives CDR1 SNHLY, CDR2 FYNNEI. With V trimmed by 5 bases and J by 0 bases, 15 bases remained unmatched. This CDR3 comprises 19 residues. The CDR3 DNA reads as TGTGCCAGCAGTCGACCCCGGGGCTTAGACAGGGCAACTAATGAAAAACTGTTTTTT. This encodes CASSRPRGLDRATNEKLFF.

The chain carries TRBV29-1 and TRBJ2-1; D not resolved. The CDR3 has 11 amino acids. Germline CDR1 is SQVTM and CDR2 is ANQGSEA. V was clipped by 6 bases and J by 0 bases, with 3 bases between them. CDR3 DNA: TGCAGCGTGAGCTCCTACAATGAGCAGTTCTTC. It is translated as CSVSSYNEQFF.

The chain joins TRBV27 to TRBJ1-2; 9 nucleotides align to TRBD1. J lost 0 bases, V lost 0 bases, and 2 bases had no gene match. The CDR3 loop spans 16 amino acids. Germline V gives CDR1 MNHEY, CDR2 SMNVEV (reference sequence). CDR3: CASSLSGQGANYGYTF. CDR3 DNA: TGTGCCAGCAGTTTATCGGGACAGGGAGCTAACTATGGCTACACCTTC.

J is TRBJ1-3 and V is TRBV10-3; D unclear. The V end was cut by 3 bases, the J end by 0 bases, with 9 bases between. This CDR3 is built from 15 residues. Germline lookup yields CDR1 ENHRY and CDR2 SYGVKD. CDR3 amino acids: CAISDGKGSGNTIYF. Written as DNA, the CDR3 is TGTGCCATCAGTGATGGGAAAGGCTCTGGAAACACCATATATTTT.

This rearrangement joins TRBV6-1 to TRBJ2-7; weak D call: TRBD2 (5 bases). This CDR3 contains 14 residues. Trimming took off 1 base at V and 3 bases at J, with 10 bases between the two ends. The germline V gene encodes CDR1 MNHNS and CDR2 SASEGT. As DNA, the CDR3 is TGTGCCAGCAGTGAAGGAGGGTCAGGCTACGAGCAGTACTTC. Encoded protein: CASSEGGSGYEQYF.

In regard to this clone: Other DNA sequences within the sample encode an identical CDR3. This chain uses TRBV27 with TRBJ2-7; 7 nucleotides line up with TRBD1. Losses at the gene ends were 2 bases for V and 3 bases for J; bases not matched to a gene: 1. Germline-derived CDR1 and CDR2 are MNHEY and SMNVEV (reference sequence). The CDR3 spans 13 residues. The CDR3 loop is CASSLAGGYEQYF. The CDR3 DNA sequence: TGTGCCAGCAGTTTAGCAGGGGGCTACGAGCAGTACTTC.

The chain couples TRBV7-9 to TRBJ2-5; 9 nucleotides agree with TRBD1. Losses at the gene ends were 4 bases for V and 5 bases for J; bases not matched to a gene: 5. The CDR3 totals 14 residues. Germline CDR1 SEHNR, CDR2 FQNEAQ (reference sequence). CDR3 in amino acids: CASSSGQGFETQYF. CDR3 nucleotide sequence: TGTGCCAGCAGCTCGGGACAGGGTTTCGAGACCCAGTACTTC.

This rearrangement joins TRBV7-3 to TRBJ2-5; possibly TRBD1 or TRBD2 for D (5 bases each). This CDR3 is built from 13 residues. V gave up 3 bases and J gave up 11 bases, with 16 bases separating them. Germline V gene lookup returns CDR1 SGHTA and CDR2 FQGTGA. The CDR3 DNA follows: TGTGCCAGCAGCTTCAGGCAGGGAAGGGAGCAGTACTTC. This gives the protein CASSFRQGREQYF.